These T cell receptor beta chains were read from a single sample in a study of regulatory T cells. The method was immunoSEQ multiplex PCR; TCRdb's version includes in-frame clones alone and lacks a portion of them. This sample has tens of thousands of clones, with nearly 90% found just once. Sequenced input: conventional CD4+ T cells sorted from blood. The receptors stem from a child under 18 with CD3G deficiency. Both conserved end residues are trimmed from each CDR3. The D gene is left open where the match is weak.

d_call | j_call | v_call | cdr3_aa
TRBD1 | TRBJ1-2 | TRBV6-1 | ASTGTGGGYGYT
- | TRBJ2-1 | TRBV7-8 | ASSLAPVGYNEQF
TRBD2 | TRBJ2-3 | TRBV5-1 | ASSSGLAGGQDTQY
TRBD1 | TRBJ1-1 | TRBV19 | ASGQGAGTEAF
- | TRBJ2-1 | TRBV5-1 | ASSPDPTSRGYEQF
- | TRBJ2-1 | TRBV11-2 | ASSPAAGPQAYNEQF
- | TRBJ2-1 | TRBV19 | ASSTPGTAYNEQF
TRBD1 | TRBJ1-1 | TRBV6-1 | ASSRTGLANTEAF
- | TRBJ2-7 | TRBV6-1 | ASSRPTGGVYEQY
- | TRBJ2-1 | TRBV11-2 | ASSFGREIWEQF
- | TRBJ2-6 | TRBV27 | ASSGIIWLQSRANVLT
- | TRBJ1-1 | TRBV21-1 | ASSKLGTGVGRTEAF
- | TRBJ2-7 | TRBV7-5 | ARGEGGYEQY
TRBD2 | TRBJ2-7 | TRBV6-1 | ASRQESGRTYEQY
- | TRBJ2-3 | TRBV7-9 | ASSLDSRTDTQY
- | TRBJ1-1 | TRBV6-1 | ASSGRNTEAF
- | TRBJ2-1 | TRBV7-9 | ASSFRGSLGEQF
TRBD1 | TRBJ2-3 | TRBV25-1 | ASSEGQGLEDTQY
- | TRBJ2-6 | TRBV7-9 | ASSLAGAGSGANVLT
- | TRBJ2-1 | TRBV19 | ASSLAGYADNEQF
TRBD1 | TRBJ2-1 | TRBV28 | ASPPPGQGANEQF
- | TRBJ2-7 | TRBV6-1 | ASQYFYEQY
- | TRBJ2-3 | TRBV18 | ASSPFGIGTSLT
- | TRBJ1-1 | TRBV6-1 | ASSDVRMNTEAF
- | TRBJ2-2 | TRBV6-1 | ASALRGSGTGELF
TRBD2 | TRBJ2-1 | TRBV5-1 | ASSLGTTFSNEQF
- | TRBJ2-1 | TRBV28 | ASSPLARGEQF
TRBD1 | TRBJ2-7 | TRBV18 | ASSPSAGTGVPNEQY
TRBD1 | TRBJ2-7 | TRBV11-3 | ASSLGQDYEQY
- | TRBJ1-6 | TRBV7-8 | ASSSSWDSPLH
- | TRBJ2-7 | TRBV5-1 | ASSRGDSLHEQY
TRBD2 | TRBJ2-7 | TRBV6-1 | ASTTSGRAGYEQY
- | TRBJ1-1 | TRBV5-1 | ASSLEGTKNTEAF
- | TRBJ2-5 | TRBV7-9 | ASSFGTGETQY
- | TRBJ2-7 | TRBV28 | ASSLVRFSGEQY
- | TRBJ2-7 | TRBV6-1 | ASSAGHAFYEQY
- | TRBJ1-2 | TRBV19 | ASSRQGGRESYT
- | TRBJ2-1 | TRBV20-1 | SGGRNNEQF
- | TRBJ1-1 | TRBV19 | ASSADTEAF